The entry that follows covers one T cell receptor beta chain sequence. This sample is part of a study of T cell responses to AZD1222 COVID-19 vaccine. CDR1 is DFQATT and CDR2 is SNEGSKA in the germline V gene (reference sequence). This CDR3 spans 14 amino acids. The ends lost 3 bases at V and 7 bases at J; junction bases unmatched: 5. Profiled with immunoSEQ multiplex PCR; TCRdb holds only in-frame clones, not every one. The sample records over 85,000 clones, about 88% being singletons. This TCR was recovered from an adult in good health. Sequencing was performed on peripheral blood, taken on day 0 of AZD1222 vaccination. The rearrangement uses TRBV20-1 and TRBJ1-5, with TRBD1 matching over 11 bases. The chain's CDR3 is CSASVGDRGQPQHF. In nucleotides, the CDR3 is TGCAGTGCTAGTGTAGGGGACAGGGGGCAGCCCCAGCATTTT.